This T cell receptor (beta chain) was recovered during a study of identical twins. The CDR3 is made up of 14 amino acids. V was cut by 6 bases and J by 7 bases, with 18 bases left in between. The germline gives CDR1 MNHEY, CDR2 SVGEGT. A single record per CDR3 protein comes from TCRdb applying MiXCR to the 5' RACE reads. The data hold a few hundred thousand distinct CDR3 sequences, with roughly 20% observed a single time. This clonotype was counted only a few times. This sequence originates from a middle-aged man in good health. What was sequenced was naive T cells sorted from blood. The chain employs TRBV6-2 or TRBV6-3 and TRBJ1-2; D unresolved. The CDR3 DNA sequence: TGTGCCAGCAGCCCAAGTTCTGGGATTGTTGGCTACACCTTC. Its protein product is CASSPSSGIVGYTF.